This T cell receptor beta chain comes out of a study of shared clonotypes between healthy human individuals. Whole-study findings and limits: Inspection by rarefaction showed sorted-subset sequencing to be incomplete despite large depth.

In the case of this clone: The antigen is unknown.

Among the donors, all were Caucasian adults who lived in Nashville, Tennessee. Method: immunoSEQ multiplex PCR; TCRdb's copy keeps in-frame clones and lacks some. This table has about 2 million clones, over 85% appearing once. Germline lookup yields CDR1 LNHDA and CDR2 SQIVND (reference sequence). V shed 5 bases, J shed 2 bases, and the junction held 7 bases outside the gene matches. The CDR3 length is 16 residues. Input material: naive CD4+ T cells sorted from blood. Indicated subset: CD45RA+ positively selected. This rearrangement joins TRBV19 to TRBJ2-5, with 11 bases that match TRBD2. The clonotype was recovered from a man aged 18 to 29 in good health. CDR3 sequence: CASSPLGLAAQETQYF. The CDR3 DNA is TGTGCCAGTAGTCCTCTGGGACTAGCGGCGCAAGAGACCCAGTACTTC.